The following is a T cell receptor beta chain sequence with its context. The antigen remains undetermined. Investigators isolated RNA and reverse transcribed it into cDNA to act as the sequencing template. The protocol was immunoSEQ multiplex PCR, while the TCRdb copy is restricted to in-frame clones and leaves out a portion. The table has under 70,000 clones, approximately 64% seen once. These data originate in a study of CD8+ T cells in alopecia areata. The CDR3 sequence is 14 residues long. Looked up from germline, CDR1 is MNHEY and CDR2 is SMNVEV (reference sequence). V shed 2 bases, J shed 3 bases, and the junction held 4 bases outside the gene matches. Whole-study findings and limits: Affected scalp, especially in alopecia totalis/universalis, had a higher clonality than normal scalp did. There were also resident alphabeta T cells of normal skin sequenced in scalp samples.

The TCR originated in a human donor with alopecia areata. The chain combines TRBV27 with TRBJ2-7; TRBD2 agrees at 7 bases. The specimen comprised CD8+ T cells sorted from blood, sampled at week 0. The CDR3 DNA reads as TGTGCCAGCAGTTTAGCCGGGACTAACTACGAGCAGTACTTC. It codes for CASSLAGTNYEQYF.